This T cell receptor beta chain was retrieved from a study of blood T cell repertoires in COVID-19. Participants' own reports of clinical history determined their cohort assignment. Two negative PCRs, clearance, or symptom resolution were required of recovered Cohort 3 donors. Some clones are missing from TCRdb's copy, which holds only in-frame ones; the method was immunoSEQ multiplex PCR. The table records some 350,000 clones, roughly nine tenths of them present only once. This receptor was taken from a woman aged 25 to 39 who had recovered from COVID-19. Sample: PBMCs or T cells enriched from blood (not recorded which).

The DNA for the CDR3 is TGTGCCAGCAGTGACACTCTAGCGTCTAGCTCCTACGAGCAGTACTTC. Translated: CASSDTLASSSYEQYF. The rearrangement joins TRBV2 to TRBJ2-7, with D possibly being TRBD2 (6 bases). V dropped 3 bases and J dropped 0 bases, with 15 bases sitting between them. This CDR3 has 16 amino acids. Germline loops: CDR1 SNHLY, CDR2 FYNNEI.